The next 11 T cell receptor beta chains were all read from a single sample in a study of glioma-infiltrating T cells after dendritic cell vaccination. This sample's time point: after dendritic cell vaccination, including at tumor progression/relapse. Here immunoSEQ multiplex PCR was the method, and the copy in TCRdb shows in-frame clones only, minus some. The table includes about 87,000 clones, roughly four fifths detected once. The source material was blood, sampled after dendritic cell vaccination. These receptors were collected from a human donor with glioblastoma.

This CDR3 reads CASSQNRVQPQHF. For the CDR3, the DNA is TGCGCCAGCAGCCAAAACAGGGTTCAGCCCCAGCATTTT. V is TRBV4-3 and J is TRBJ1-5; tentative D call: TRBD1 (6 bases). The CDR3 runs 13 residues. Trimming stripped 2 bases from V and 6 bases from J, with 8 bases between. From germline, CDR1 is LGHNA and CDR2 YSLEER.

This chain connects TRBV7-9 to TRBJ2-4; no firm D call. In germline, CDR1 is SEHNR, CDR2 FQNEAQ (reference sequence). The V and J ends lost 1 base and 6 bases respectively, with 7 bases between them. The CDR3 spans 13 residues. The CDR3 is CASSLVPVNIQYF. In DNA, the CDR3 is TGTGCCAGCAGCTTAGTCCCGGTAAACATTCAGTACTTC.

The CDR3 bases are TGTGCCAGCAGCTTATTTGCAGGGCTGGGCACCGGGGAGCTGTTTTTT. Translating it yields CASSLFAGLGTGELFF. The chain carries TRBV7-3 and TRBJ2-2, with D perhaps TRBD1 (5 bases). Germline V CDR1 and CDR2: SGHTA, FQGTGA. CDR3 length equals 16 residues. V was clipped by 2 bases and J by 4 bases, with 14 bases between them.

This chain links TRBV7-3 with TRBJ2-5, with D possibly TRBD2 on 5 matching bases. This CDR3 spans 14 amino acids. Looked up from germline, CDR1 is SGHTA and CDR2 is FQGTGA. V shed 8 bases and J shed 7 bases, with 20 bases lying between them. The DNA for the CDR3 is TGTGCCAGCTCTCTTATCCCCGGGGTCGGGACCCAGTACTTC. Translating it yields CASSLIPGVGTQYF.

The chain combines TRBV5-1 with TRBJ1-2; 7 nucleotides align to TRBD1. CDR3 length equals 15 residues. CDR1 is SGHRS, CDR2 YFSETQ, per germline. J gave up 5 bases and V 0 bases, and 7 bases lay outside the gene matches. The CDR3 DNA reads as TGCGCCAGCAGCTTGGCCCCAACGGGACAGTATGGCTACACCTTC. Translation gives CASSLAPTGQYGYTF.

V usage is TRBV6-1 and J usage is TRBJ2-7; D is ambiguous. Germline assignment: CDR1 MNHNS and CDR2 SASEGT. V lost 10 bases and J lost 5, with 18 bases in between. This CDR3 comprises 13 residues. The CDR3 nucleotides read TGTGCCACCCGCCTCCCCGATGGAGACGAGCAGTACTTC. This gives the protein CATRLPDGDEQYF.

This clone appeared a single time. The chain is built from TRBV4-2 and TRBJ2-1; 9 positions match TRBD2. The CDR3 is made up of 13 amino acids. J gave up 11 bases and V 3 bases, and 5 bases lay outside the gene matches. CDR1 is LGHNA and CDR2 is YNFKEQ in the germline V gene. The CDR3 region has the DNA TGTGCCAGCAGCCAGGGCCTAGCGGGGAAGCAGTTCTTC. As protein: CASSQGLAGKQFF.

This clone was seen just once. V and J are TRBV7-2 and TRBJ1-2; tentative D call: TRBD1 (6 bases). The CDR3 runs to 13 residues. V lost 5 bases and J 6 bases, leaving 13 bases between the germline ends. Germline loops: CDR1 SGHTA, CDR2 FQGNSA. Written as DNA, the CDR3 is TGTGCCAGCAGCGAACAGGGAGAGGATGGCTACACCTTC. Residues: CASSEQGEDGYTF.

The chain uses TRBV5-6 and TRBJ2-5, with D tentatively TRBD2 (5 bases). The germline V gene encodes CDR1 SGHDT and CDR2 YYEEEE. The ends were cut back, 2 bases at V and 5 bases at J, with 10 bases in the middle. The CDR3 sequence is 13 residues long. The CDR3 spells CASSLGLWETQYF. The CDR3 DNA reads as TGTGCCAGCAGCTTAGGACTTTGGGAGACCCAGTACTTC.

This clone was seen only a few times. The rearrangement links TRBV6-6 to TRBJ1-1; the match to TRBD1 covers 7 bases. Germline loops: CDR1 MNHNY, CDR2 SVGAGI (reference sequence). The CDR3 is 15 residues long. V shed 6 bases, J shed 4 bases, and the junction held 11 bases outside the gene matches. CDR3 in DNA: TGTGCCAGCAGGAGGACAGGCGCAACTCTCACTGAAGCTTTCTTT. This codes for CASRRTGATLTEAFF.

This clone showed up just once. This chain links TRBV7-8 with TRBJ1-1; 8 bases align to TRBD1. The CDR3 totals 14 residues. Germline values: CDR1 SGHVS, CDR2 FQNEAQ. The V segment lost 4 bases and the J segment 11 bases; nucleotides outside the gene matches: 12. The CDR3 region is CASSSGLQGAPAFF. The CDR3 bases are TGTGCCAGCAGCTCGGGACTGCAGGGGGCGCCTGCTTTCTTT.